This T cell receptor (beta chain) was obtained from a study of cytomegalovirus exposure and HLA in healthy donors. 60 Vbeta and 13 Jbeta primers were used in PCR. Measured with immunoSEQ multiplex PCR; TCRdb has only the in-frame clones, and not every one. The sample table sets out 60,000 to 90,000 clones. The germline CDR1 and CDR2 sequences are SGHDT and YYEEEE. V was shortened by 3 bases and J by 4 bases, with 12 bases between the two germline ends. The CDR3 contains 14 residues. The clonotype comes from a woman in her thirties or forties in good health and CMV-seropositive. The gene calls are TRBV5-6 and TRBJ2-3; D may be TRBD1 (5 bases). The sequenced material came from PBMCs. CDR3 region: CASSSSRGSDTQYF. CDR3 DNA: TGTGCCAGCAGCTCCTCTAGGGGATCAGATACGCAGTATTTT.